A selection of T cell receptor beta chains follows, all from one sample in a study of cytomegalovirus exposure and HLA in healthy donors. Assay used: immunoSEQ multiplex PCR; TCRdb lists only in-frame clones, some missing. Here the sample spans a few hundred thousand clones, 80% being singletons. Sequencing input: PBMCs. The source is a girl aged 2 to 10 in good health and CMV-seronegative. The CDR3 runs from the conserved cysteine through the conserved F or W. A D gene is named only where the DNA matches it firmly. For some rows the clone size is stated as once, few or many, or as a class when expanded; others skip it.

v_call,clone_size,d_call,j_call,cdr3_aa,cdr3_nt
TRBV13,-,TRBD2,TRBJ2-7,CASSLGLAGGSYEQYF,TGTGCCAGCAGCTTAGGCCTAGCGGGAGGATCTTACGAGCAGTACTTC
TRBV28,-,TRBD1,TRBJ2-5,CASRGQRETQYF,TGTGCCAGCAGGGGACAGAGAGAGACCCAGTACTTC
TRBV6-1,once,TRBD1,TRBJ1-4,CASSVGTGSGYLNEKLFF,TGTGCCAGCAGTGTTGGGACAGGGTCAGGGTACTTAAATGAAAAACTGTTTTTT
TRBV11-2,-,TRBD1,TRBJ1-6,CASSLGAGQLVSPLHF,TGTGCCAGCAGCTTAGGGGCGGGACAGCTTGTTTCACCCCTCCACTTT
TRBV7-9,few,TRBD2,TRBJ2-1,CASSFRASGSNEQFF,TGTGCCAGCAGCTTCCGGGCTAGCGGGAGTAATGAGCAGTTCTTC
TRBV30,-,-,TRBJ1-2,CACPLRGGGYTF,TGTGCCTGCCCCCTCAGGGGCGGGGGCTACACCTTC
TRBV7-3,once,TRBD2,TRBJ2-5,CASSLTPTSPETQYF,TGTGCCAGCAGCCTAACCCCGACTAGCCCAGAGACCCAGTACTTC
TRBV29-1,once,-,TRBJ1-1,CSVENDRTNTEAFF,TGCAGCGTTGAGAACGACAGGACGAACACTGAAGCTTTCTTT
TRBV6-5,-,-,TRBJ2-7,CASSYSIYRSYEQYF,TGTGCCAGCAGTTACTCGATTTACAGATCCTACGAGCAGTACTTC
TRBV6-5,-,TRBD2,TRBJ2-4,CASRPGGRVGGEYF,TGTGCCAGCAGGCCCGGTGGTCGAGTGGGGGGGGAGTACTTC
TRBV29-1,-,-,TRBJ1-2,CSVGGGSIYGYTF,TGCAGCGTCGGAGGAGGCAGCATCTATGGCTACACCTTC
TRBV18,-,-,TRBJ1-5,CASSRGQSNQPQHF,TGTGCCAGCTCACGCGGACAAAGCAATCAGCCCCAGCATTTT
TRBV11-2,-,-,TRBJ1-3,CASSRGPENSGNTIYF,TGTGCCAGCAGCCGAGGGCCCGAAAACTCTGGAAACACCATATATTTT
TRBV27,-,-,TRBJ2-3,CASSSVQGLITDTQYF,TGTGCCAGCAGTTCCGTACAGGGTCTAATCACCGATACGCAGTATTTT
TRBV7-8,-,TRBD1,TRBJ1-5,CASSRNRDRVRNQPQHF,TGTGCCAGCAGCAGAAACCGGGACAGGGTTCGGAATCAGCCCCAGCATTTT
TRBV15,-,TRBD1,TRBJ1-5,CATRADRGQGQPQHF,TGTGCCACCCGGGCGGACAGGGGGCAGGGTCAGCCCCAGCATTTT
TRBV27,-,TRBD1,TRBJ2-3,CASSFADRATDTQYF,TGTGCCAGCAGTTTTGCCGACAGGGCGACAGATACGCAGTATTTT
TRBV5-1,-,TRBD1,TRBJ2-5,CASSSGTGKETQYF,TGCGCCAGCAGCTCGGGGACAGGGAAAGAGACCCAGTACTTC
TRBV7-6,-,-,TRBJ1-1,CASSPGMNTEAFF,TGTGCCAGCAGCCCCGGTATGAACACTGAAGCTTTCTTT
TRBV29-1,-,TRBD2,TRBJ2-1,CSFHSGNRNEQFF,TGCAGCTTTCATAGCGGGAATCGCAATGAGCAGTTCTTC
TRBV27,-,-,TRBJ2-7,CASSLWASYEQYF,TGTGCCAGCAGTTTATGGGCCTCCTACGAGCAGTACTTC
TRBV7-9,-,-,TRBJ2-5,CASSFSPGEQYF,TGTGCCAGCAGCTTTTCCCCCGGAGAGCAGTACTTC
TRBV6-5,few,TRBD2,TRBJ2-7,CASRALAGSSYEQYF,TGTGCCAGCAGAGCACTAGCGGGTAGCTCCTACGAGCAGTACTTC
TRBV5-1,-,TRBD1,TRBJ2-3,CASSGRQGFTDTQYF,TGCGCCAGCAGCGGAAGACAGGGGTTCACAGATACGCAGTATTTT
TRBV9,-,TRBD1,TRBJ1-2,CASSAMKLRDRGWDGYTF,TGTGCCAGCAGCGCCATGAAGTTAAGGGACAGGGGATGGGATGGCTACACCTTC
TRBV7-9,few,TRBD2,TRBJ2-1,CASSDETAGSSYNEQFF,TGTGCCAGCAGCGATGAAACAGCGGGGAGTTCCTACAATGAGCAGTTCTTC
TRBV28,-,-,TRBJ2-7,CASSFGLPYEQYF,TGTGCCAGCAGTTTCGGACTTCCCTACGAGCAGTACTTC
TRBV2,-,TRBD2,TRBJ2-7,CASSERVGTTYEQYF,TGTGCCAGCAGTGAGCGGGTCGGGACTACCTACGAGCAGTACTTC
TRBV27,-,TRBD2,TRBJ2-7,CASSLIQGLAGGYEQYF,TGTGCCAGCAGTTTAATCCAGGGACTAGCGGGAGGTTACGAGCAGTACTTC
TRBV11-2,few,-,TRBJ1-6,CASRGQNTSPLHF,TGTGCCAGCAGAGGACAGAACACTTCACCCCTCCACTTT